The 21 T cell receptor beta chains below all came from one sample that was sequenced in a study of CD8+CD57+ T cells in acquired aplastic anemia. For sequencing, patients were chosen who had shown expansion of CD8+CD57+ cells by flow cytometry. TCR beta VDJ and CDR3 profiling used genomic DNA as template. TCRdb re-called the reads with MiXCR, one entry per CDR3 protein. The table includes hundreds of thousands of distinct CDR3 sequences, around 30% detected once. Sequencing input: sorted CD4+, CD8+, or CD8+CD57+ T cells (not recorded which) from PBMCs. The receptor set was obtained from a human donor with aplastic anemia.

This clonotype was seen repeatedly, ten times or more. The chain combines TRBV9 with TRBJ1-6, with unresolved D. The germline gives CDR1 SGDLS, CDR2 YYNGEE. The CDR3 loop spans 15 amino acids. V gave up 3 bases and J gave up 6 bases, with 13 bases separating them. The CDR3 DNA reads TGTGCCAGCAGCGCGATGGACCGTACTAATTCACCCCTCCACTTT. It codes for CASSAMDRTNSPLHF.

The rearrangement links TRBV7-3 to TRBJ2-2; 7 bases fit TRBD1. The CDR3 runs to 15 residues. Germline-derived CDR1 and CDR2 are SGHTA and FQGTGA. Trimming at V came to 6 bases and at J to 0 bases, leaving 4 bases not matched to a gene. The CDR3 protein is CASRLQGSNTGELFF. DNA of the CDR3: TGTGCCAGCAGGTTACAGGGGTCGAACACCGGGGAGCTGTTTTTT.

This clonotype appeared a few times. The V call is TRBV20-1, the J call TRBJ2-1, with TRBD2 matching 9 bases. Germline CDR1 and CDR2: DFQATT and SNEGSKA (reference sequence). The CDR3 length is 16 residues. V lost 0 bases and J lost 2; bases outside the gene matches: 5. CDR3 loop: CSARDYRTSAYNEQFF. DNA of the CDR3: TGCAGTGCTAGAGACTACCGGACTAGCGCCTACAATGAGCAGTTCTTC.

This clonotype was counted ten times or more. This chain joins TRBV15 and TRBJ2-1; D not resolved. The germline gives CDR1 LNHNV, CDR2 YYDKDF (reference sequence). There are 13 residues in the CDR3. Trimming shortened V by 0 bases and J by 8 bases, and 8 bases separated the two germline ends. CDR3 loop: CATSRDLRYEQFF. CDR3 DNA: TGTGCCACCAGCAGAGACTTGCGGTATGAGCAGTTCTTC.

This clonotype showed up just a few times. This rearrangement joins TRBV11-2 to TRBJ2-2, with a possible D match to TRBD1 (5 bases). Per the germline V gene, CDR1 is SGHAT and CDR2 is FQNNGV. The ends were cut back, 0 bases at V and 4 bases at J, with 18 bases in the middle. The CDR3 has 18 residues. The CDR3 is CASSLDSRGTGTTGELFF. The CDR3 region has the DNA TGTGCCAGCAGCTTAGATTCAAGGGGAACAGGTACCACCGGGGAGCTGTTTTTT.

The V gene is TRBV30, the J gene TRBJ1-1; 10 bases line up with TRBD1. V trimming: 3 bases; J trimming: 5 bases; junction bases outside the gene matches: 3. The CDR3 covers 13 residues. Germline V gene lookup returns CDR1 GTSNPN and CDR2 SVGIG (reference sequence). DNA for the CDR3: TGTGCCTGGAGCGGGACAGGGGATACTGAAGCTTTCTTT. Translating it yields CAWSGTGDTEAFF.

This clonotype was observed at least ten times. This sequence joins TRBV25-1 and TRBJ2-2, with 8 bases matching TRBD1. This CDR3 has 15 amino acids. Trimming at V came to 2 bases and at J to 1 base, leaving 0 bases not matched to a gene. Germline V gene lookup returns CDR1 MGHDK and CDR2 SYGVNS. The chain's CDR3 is CASSEGTGNTGELFF. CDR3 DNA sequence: TGTGCCAGCAGTGAAGGGACAGGGAACACCGGGGAGCTGTTTTTT.

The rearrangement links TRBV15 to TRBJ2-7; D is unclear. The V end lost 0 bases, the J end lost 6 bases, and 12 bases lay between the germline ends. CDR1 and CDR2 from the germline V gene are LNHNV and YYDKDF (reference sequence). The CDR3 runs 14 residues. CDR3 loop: CATSREIEACEQYF. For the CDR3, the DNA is TGTGCCACCAGCAGAGAGATTGAGGCCTGCGAGCAGTACTTC.

This CDR3 reads CASSQVDSNTGELFF. CDR3 DNA sequence: TGCGCCAGCAGCCAAGTCGACAGCAACACCGGGGAGCTGTTTTTT. The chain recombines TRBV4-3 with TRBJ2-2; maybe TRBD1 (5 bases). The CDR3 loop spans 15 amino acids. V dropped 1 base and J dropped 2 bases, with 8 bases sitting between them. Germline CDR1 and CDR2: LGHNA and YSLEER.

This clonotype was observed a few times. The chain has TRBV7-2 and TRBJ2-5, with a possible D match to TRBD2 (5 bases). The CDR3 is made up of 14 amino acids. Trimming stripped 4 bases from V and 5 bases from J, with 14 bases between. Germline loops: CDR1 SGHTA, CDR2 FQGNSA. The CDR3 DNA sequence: TGTGCCAGCAGCTCGCCAACTAGGAGGGAGACCCAGTACTTC. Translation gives CASSSPTRRETQYF.

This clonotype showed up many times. CDR3 DNA sequence: TGTGCCAGCAGTTTAACAGGGGGCTCGAATTCACCCCTCCACTTT. Translation: CASSLTGGSNSPLHF. V usage is TRBV2 and J usage is TRBJ1-6; 9 positions match TRBD1. Losses at the gene ends were 5 bases for V and 7 bases for J; bases not matched to a gene: 6. The CDR3 totals 15 residues. CDR1 SNHLY and CDR2 FYNNEI come from the germline V gene. Looking up the rest from reference TRBV2 and TRBJ1-6 gives the full variable domain: EPEVTQTPSHQVTQMGQEVILRCVPISNHLYFYWYRQILGQKVEFLVSFYNNEISEKSEIFDDQFSVERPDGSNFTLKIRSTKLEDSAMYFCASSLTGGSNSPLHFGNGTRLTVT.

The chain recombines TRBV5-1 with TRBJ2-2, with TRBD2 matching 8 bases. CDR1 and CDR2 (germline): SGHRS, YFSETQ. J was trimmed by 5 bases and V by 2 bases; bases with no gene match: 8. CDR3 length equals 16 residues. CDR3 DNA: TGCGCCAGCAGCTTCGCAGCGGGAGATGGGACCGGGGAGCTGTTTTTT. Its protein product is CASSFAAGDGTGELFF.

CDR3 DNA: TGTGCCACCAGCAGAGACCTAACAGGGCGCATATATGAAGCTTTCTTT. This encodes CATSRDLTGRIYEAFF. V gene TRBV15 combines with J gene TRBJ1-1; possibly TRBD1 for D (6 bases). CDR3 length equals 16 residues. Trimming left V 0 bases short and J 7 bases short, with 18 bases between. Per germline, CDR1 LNHNV and CDR2 YYDKDF (reference sequence).

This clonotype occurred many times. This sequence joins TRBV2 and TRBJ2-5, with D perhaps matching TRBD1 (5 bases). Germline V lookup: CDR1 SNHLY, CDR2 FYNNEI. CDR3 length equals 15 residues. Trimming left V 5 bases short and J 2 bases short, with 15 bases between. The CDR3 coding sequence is TGTGCCAGCAGTCCTCAGGGAAATAGACAAGAGACCCAGTACTTC. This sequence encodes CASSPQGNRQETQYF.

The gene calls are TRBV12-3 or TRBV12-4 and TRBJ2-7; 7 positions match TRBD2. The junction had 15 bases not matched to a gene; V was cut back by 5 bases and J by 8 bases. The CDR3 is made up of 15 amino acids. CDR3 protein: CASSPIRDYRYKQYF. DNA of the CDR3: TGTGCCAGCAGTCCCATCCGGGACTATCGTTACAAGCAGTACTTC.

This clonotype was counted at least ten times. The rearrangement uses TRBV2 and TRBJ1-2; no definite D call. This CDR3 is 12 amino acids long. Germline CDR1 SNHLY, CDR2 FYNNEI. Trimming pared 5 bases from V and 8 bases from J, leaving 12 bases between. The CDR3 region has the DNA TGTGCCAGCAGTCCAATGGGAGTAGGCTACACCTTC. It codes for CASSPMGVGYTF.

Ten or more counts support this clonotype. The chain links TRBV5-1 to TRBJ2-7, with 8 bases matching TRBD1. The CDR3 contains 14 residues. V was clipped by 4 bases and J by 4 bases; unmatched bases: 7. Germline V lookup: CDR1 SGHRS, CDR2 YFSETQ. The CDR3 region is CASSIGTGPYEQYF. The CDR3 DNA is TGCGCCAGCAGCATCGGGACAGGACCTTACGAGCAGTACTTC.

This chain's CDR3 is CASSTGGDRGLSGANVLTF. In DNA form, the CDR3 reads TGTGCCAGTAGTACGGGGGGGGACAGGGGGCTATCTGGGGCCAACGTCCTGACTTTC. This chain connects TRBV19 to TRBJ2-6; 12 nucleotides agree with TRBD1. CDR3 length: 19 amino acids. The V gene end was trimmed by 4 bases and the J gene end by 1 base; junction bases not matched to a gene: 8. Germline lookup yields CDR1 LNHDA and CDR2 SQIVND (reference sequence).

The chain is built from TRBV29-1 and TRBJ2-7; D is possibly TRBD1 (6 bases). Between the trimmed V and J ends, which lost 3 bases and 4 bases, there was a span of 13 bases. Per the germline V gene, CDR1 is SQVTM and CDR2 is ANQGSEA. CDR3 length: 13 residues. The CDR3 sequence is CSVEAGALYEQYF. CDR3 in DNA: TGCAGCGTTGAGGCAGGGGCGCTTTACGAGCAGTACTTC.

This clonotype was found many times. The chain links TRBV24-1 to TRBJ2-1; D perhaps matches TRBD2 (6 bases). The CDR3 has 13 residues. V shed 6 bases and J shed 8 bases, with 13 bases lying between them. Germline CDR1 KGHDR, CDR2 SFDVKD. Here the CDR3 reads CATSPGGGDEQFF. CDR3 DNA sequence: TGTGCCACCAGTCCCGGGGGAGGTGATGAGCAGTTCTTC.

The CDR3 DNA follows: TGTGCCAGTGAGCCTAGCGGGAGCACAGATACGCAGTATTTT. Its protein product is CASEPSGSTDTQYF. V is TRBV19 and J is TRBJ2-3, with 8 positions matching TRBD2. Germline assignment: CDR1 LNHDA and CDR2 SQIVND (reference sequence). The J segment lost 0 bases and the V segment lost 8 bases, leaving 4 bases of the junction unmatched. CDR3 length equals 14 residues. Full variable domain (missing parts from reference TRBV19 and TRBJ2-3): DGGITQSPKYLFRKEGQNVTLSCEQNLNHDAMYWYRQDPGQGLRLIYYSQIVNDFQKGDIAEGYSVSREKKESFPLTVTSAQKNPTAFYLCASEPSGSTDTQYFGPGTRLTVL.